These T cell receptor beta chains were read from a single sample in a study of shared clonotypes between healthy human individuals. Profiling relied on immunoSEQ multiplex PCR, and the TCRdb table lists in-frame clones only, not all of them. The repertoire holds about 2.3 million clones, 85% to 95% seen once, with 0.3% to 0.4% in the top ten. Specimen: naive CD4+ T cells from PBMCs. The source of these receptors is a man between 18 and 29 years old in good health. Some clones in this sample may be carry-over from other donors' samples. CDR3s leave out the opening cysteine and the closing phenylalanine or tryptophan. The order of the fields is V gene, D gene, J gene, CDR3 protein. A D gene is named only where the DNA matches it firmly.

TRBV18	.	TRBJ1-5	ASSPTAAAGNQPQH
TRBV5-1	.	TRBJ2-2	ASSGTSLRTGELF
TRBV18	.	TRBJ1-1	ASSPALGDTEAF
TRBV7-3	.	TRBJ1-3	ASSTDGGGGNTIY
TRBV19	.	TRBJ1-4	ASSLGAGLEKLF
TRBV7-3	.	TRBJ2-5	ASSPAGWETQY
TRBV7-7	TRBD1	TRBJ2-3	ASSLTGQGSDTQY
TRBV2	.	TRBJ2-5	ASSDDRPGVQY
TRBV5-6	.	TRBJ2-1	ASSYSGASYNEQF
TRBV7-2	TRBD2	TRBJ2-1	ASSLVAGEQF
TRBV5-4	.	TRBJ2-1	ASSLMAPGIGNEQF
TRBV29-1	TRBD1	TRBJ2-3	SAKGQGKDTQY
TRBV28	.	TRBJ1-1	ASTLVYGNDPNTEAF
TRBV7-9	.	TRBJ1-5	ASSLDFGSQPQH
TRBV28	.	TRBJ1-1	VVGGIVNTEAF
TRBV27	TRBD2	TRBJ2-5	ASTKIQSGRASETQY
TRBV9	TRBD1	TRBJ1-2	ASSARQGVSYGYT
TRBV6-5	.	TRBJ2-7	ASSQDLGGEGEQY
TRBV10-3	TRBD1	TRBJ2-1	AISESGQGAPYNEQF
TRBV7-9	TRBD1	TRBJ1-4	ASSSPGQGLEKLF
TRBV7-2	.	TRBJ1-3	ASSLAPGLISGNTIY
TRBV18	TRBD1	TRBJ1-4	ASSQQGAGEKLF
TRBV27	.	TRBJ2-7	ASSPRADYYEQY
TRBV25-1	TRBD1	TRBJ1-5	ASRSSGGSNQPQH
TRBV6-5	TRBD1	TRBJ1-1	ASIKTGGIPEAF
TRBV18	.	TRBJ2-3	ASSPSDTQY
TRBV10-3	.	TRBJ1-1	AISVGRSNTEAF
TRBV6-1	.	TRBJ1-1	ASSEQGLAF
TRBV5-8	.	TRBJ1-1	ASSLRGGSGNEAF
TRBV6-5	TRBD2	TRBJ2-5	ASSYQRGETQY
TRBV10-1	.	TRBJ2-2	ASSVAGVTGELF
TRBV9	.	TRBJ1-1	ASSGPGPWGDTEAF
TRBV6-1	.	TRBJ2-3	ASSEARGVSTDTQY